The next 22 T cell receptor beta chains were all read from a single sample in a study of beta chain features in type 1 diabetes. Isolated RNA was reverse transcribed in full, so expressed TCRB transcripts were sequenced. This table comes from immunoSEQ multiplex PCR, and its TCRdb copy is limited to in-frame clones, with some not included. Of roughly 300,000 clones in the sample, around 9% were seen once. Study findings and constraints: A moderate, significant TCRB CDR3 shortening appeared in type 1 diabetes across four CD4+ subsets.

These receptors lack a known antigen. The sequenced sample was central memory CD4+ T cells from blood. The receptors shown here come from a man aged 30 to 39 with type 1 diabetes.

This clone was observed a few times. The chain uses TRBV29-1 and TRBJ1-4; 8 nucleotides align to TRBD1. Per germline, CDR1 SQVTM and CDR2 ANQGSEA. J gave up 0 bases and V 6 bases, and 6 bases lay outside the gene matches. The CDR3 length is 15 residues. CDR3: CSVLGQGATNEKLFF. The CDR3 DNA is TGCAGCGTACTAGGACAGGGCGCAACTAATGAAAAACTGTTTTTT.

The chain is built from TRBV5-6 and TRBJ2-2; D remains unclear. The CDR3 spans 14 residues. Germline assignment: CDR1 SGHDT and CDR2 YYEEEE. Deletions cut 0 bases from V and 3 bases from J, with 6 bases between. The CDR3 DNA follows: TGTGCCAGCAGCTTGGTTTCTGACACCGGGGAGCTGTTTTTT. Protein sequence: CASSLVSDTGELFF.

In this sample, this clone turned up a few times. Germline is not matched at one junction end, which may reflect a read error. CDR3 protein: CATSAVRNIQYF. Written as DNA, the CDR3 is TGTGCCACCAGCGCGGTGAGGAACATTCAGTACTTC. The chain employs TRBV11-2 and TRBJ2-4; no reliable D call. CDR1 and CDR2 from the germline V gene are SGHAT and FQNNGV. This CDR3 is 12 amino acids long.

V gene TRBV5-1 combines with J gene TRBJ2-1; no clear D. This CDR3 region has 14 residues. Trimming cost V 1 base and J 8 bases, with 13 bases left between them. Per germline, CDR1 SGHRS and CDR2 YFSETQ. The CDR3 region has the DNA TGCGCCAGCAGCTTGCGGGTAGTGGAAGATGAGCAGTTCTTC. Translating gives CASSLRVVEDEQFF.

In regard to this clone: A much bigger clone sits one base away, suggesting this may be a read error. The gene calls are TRBV18 and TRBJ2-2; maybe TRBD2 (5 bases). The CDR3 is 16 amino acids. Per germline, CDR1 KGHSH and CDR2 LQKENI. The CDR3 DNA is TGTGCCAGCTCACCAGTTTCCCTAGAGAACACCGGGGTGCTGTTTTTT. It encodes CASSPVSLENTGVLFF.

This clone has a count of ten or more. The rearrangement links TRBV7-2 to TRBJ2-7, with 11 positions matching TRBD2. The CDR3 extends over 13 amino acids. V dropped 5 bases and J dropped 3; count of bases not matched to a gene: 0. CDR1 SGHTA and CDR2 FQGNSA come from the germline V gene. CDR3 sequence: CASSGTSGYEQYF. CDR3 nucleotides: TGTGCCAGCAGCGGGACTAGCGGCTACGAGCAGTACTTC.

V is TRBV30 and J is TRBJ1-2; tentatively, D is TRBD1 (5 bases). The CDR3 is made up of 13 amino acids. V was trimmed by 2 bases and J by 6 bases, leaving 13 bases between them. Germline-derived CDR1 and CDR2 are GTSNPN and SVGIG (reference sequence). The chain's CDR3 is CAWSSQGGNGYTF. DNA for the CDR3: TGTGCCTGGAGTTCCCAGGGAGGGAATGGCTACACCTTC.

The CDR3 sequence is CASYKGALAKNIQYF. The DNA for the CDR3 is TGTGCCAGCTATAAAGGGGCCTTAGCCAAAAACATTCAGTACTTC. The J gene is TRBJ2-4, the V gene TRBV5-6, with a weak D call TRBD1 (5 bases). Per germline, CDR1 SGHDT and CDR2 YYEEEE. V dropped 7 bases and J dropped 0 bases, with 14 bases sitting between them. The CDR3 contains 15 residues.

The chain couples TRBV10-2 to TRBJ1-2, with 8 bases fitting TRBD1. Trimming cost V 5 bases and J 7 bases; bases outside gene matches: 6. Germline CDR1 WSHSY, CDR2 SAAADI. This CDR3 is built from 13 residues. This chain's CDR3 is CASSPDRVSGYTF. The CDR3 region has the DNA TGCGCCAGCAGTCCGGACAGGGTCAGTGGCTACACCTTC.

The chain's CDR3 is CASSWDRGEAFF. For the CDR3, the DNA is TGCGCCAGCAGCTGGGACAGGGGTGAAGCTTTCTTT. The chain links TRBV5-1 to TRBJ1-1; 10 nucleotides match TRBD1. The CDR3 extends over 12 amino acids. Unmatched junction bases numbered 0, after V lost 3 bases and J lost 7 bases. CDR1 and CDR2 from the germline V gene are SGHRS and YFSETQ.

This clone came up many times. The chain carries TRBV18 and TRBJ2-1, with D possibly matching TRBD2 (7 bases). The V and J ends lost 3 bases and 4 bases respectively, with 13 bases between them. The germline CDR1 and CDR2 sequences are KGHSH and LQKENI. This CDR3 contains 15 residues. The CDR3 loop reads CASSPSAGAYNEQFF. The CDR3 region has the DNA TGTGCCAGCTCACCGTCTGCGGGGGCTTACAATGAGCAGTTCTTC.

The V and J genes are TRBV7-2 and TRBJ2-5; 10 nucleotides match TRBD1. Germline V lookup: CDR1 SGHTA, CDR2 FQGNSA. The CDR3 length is 14 residues. V shed 5 bases and J 5 bases; nucleotides not matched to a gene: 5. The CDR3 coding sequence is TGTGCCAGCAGCGTGACAGGGGGCCTGGAGACCCAGTACTTC. The encoded protein is CASSVTGGLETQYF.

This chain uses TRBV2 with TRBJ1-4; 9 bases map to TRBD1. The V gene end was trimmed by 4 bases and the J gene end by 8 bases; junction bases not matched to a gene: 8. Germline V gene lookup returns CDR1 SNHLY and CDR2 FYNNEI. CDR3 size: 15 residues. DNA of the CDR3: TGTGCCAGCAGTGGAACAGGGGGCGCGTCAGAAAAACTGTTTTTT. Protein sequence: CASSGTGGASEKLFF. Complete variable domain (other parts from reference TRBV2 and TRBJ1-4): EPEVTQTPSHQVTQMGQEVILRCVPISNHLYFYWYRQILGQKVEFLVSFYNNEISEKSEIFDDQFSVERPDGSNFTLKIRSTKLEDSAMYFCASSGTGGASEKLFFGSGTQLSVL.

V and J are TRBV18 and TRBJ2-1; TRBD2 agrees at 10 bases. Germline loops: CDR1 KGHSH, CDR2 LQKENI. This CDR3 region has 13 residues. The junction had 1 base not matched to a gene; V was cut back by 4 bases and J by 7 bases. The chain's CDR3 is CASSLLAGNEQFF. As DNA, the CDR3 is TGTGCCAGCTCACTACTAGCGGGGAATGAGCAGTTCTTC.

In its sample, this clone was seen a few times. V gene TRBV4-1 combines with J gene TRBJ1-3; a possible D gene is TRBD1 (5 bases). V lost 0 bases to trimming and J lost 10 bases, with 10 bases between them. Germline lookup yields CDR1 MGHRA and CDR2 YSYEKL. The CDR3 totals 13 residues. CDR3 protein: CASSQDGGGTIYF. The CDR3 coding sequence is TGCGCCAGCAGCCAAGACGGTGGGGGGACCATATATTTT.

This rearrangement joins TRBV5-1 to TRBJ1-2; 8 bases are shared with TRBD1. The V gene's germline CDR1 is SGHRS and CDR2 YFSETQ. The CDR3 totals 16 residues. V was pared by 1 base and J by 7 bases, with 12 bases of the junction left unmatched. This chain's CDR3 is CASSLYADRVEAGYTF. The DNA of the CDR3 is TGCGCCAGCAGCTTGTATGCGGACAGGGTGGAGGCTGGCTACACCTTC.

This clone was seen at least ten times. The chain links TRBV2 to TRBJ1-4; perhaps TRBD1 as D (6 bases). The CDR3 is 14 residues long. V lost 8 bases and J 3 bases, leaving 13 bases between the germline ends. Germline CDR1 SNHLY, CDR2 FYNNEI. The CDR3 sequence: CASEGGTANEKLFF. CDR3 coding DNA: TGTGCCAGCGAGGGGGGCACCGCTAATGAAAAACTGTTTTTT.

This clone was detected only a few times. This sequence joins TRBV2 and TRBJ2-7; D gene unclear. Trimming cost V 8 bases and J 4 bases, with 18 bases left between them. The germline gives CDR1 SNHLY, CDR2 FYNNEI. The CDR3 contains 14 residues. The CDR3 bases are TGTGCCAGCTTAGATCCTGGTTCAACGTACGAGCAGTACTTC. It codes for CASLDPGSTYEQYF.

The rearrangement links TRBV28 to TRBJ1-2; 9 bases are shared with TRBD1. Germline lookup yields CDR1 MDHEN and CDR2 SYDVKM. The CDR3 loop spans 13 amino acids. V dropped 7 bases and J dropped 6; count of bases not matched to a gene: 6. In nucleotides, the CDR3 is TGTGCCAGCACCCAGGGACAGGGAAATGGCTACACCTTC. Translating gives CASTQGQGNGYTF.

This clone was counted a few times. The V gene is TRBV30, the J gene TRBJ1-6; D possibly corresponds to TRBD1 (5 bases). V was clipped by 2 bases and J by 6 bases, with 11 bases between them. CDR1 and CDR2 (germline): GTSNPN, SVGIG (reference sequence). The CDR3 is 14 amino acids. The CDR3 loop reads CAWSWQGGNSPLHF. CDR3 nucleotides: TGTGCCTGGAGTTGGCAGGGAGGTAATTCACCCCTCCACTTT.

This clone was detected ten times or more. The rearrangement uses TRBV7-6 and TRBJ1-3; no clear D gene. V lost 0 bases and J 3 bases, leaving 12 bases between the germline ends. This CDR3 comprises 16 residues. Germline CDR1 and CDR2: SGHVS and FNYEAQ. CDR3 residues: CASSLAQRSRGNTIYF. As DNA, the CDR3 is TGTGCCAGCAGCTTAGCGCAAAGGTCTCGTGGAAACACCATATATTTT.

This chain connects TRBV6-5 to TRBJ2-7; 9 nucleotides agree with TRBD1. The CDR3 has 15 residues. The germline V gene encodes CDR1 MNHEY and CDR2 SVGAGI. The V segment lost 8 bases and the J segment 7 bases; nucleotides outside the gene matches: 15. CDR3 residues: CASGGTGTGNQEQYF. The CDR3 bases are TGTGCCAGCGGAGGAACCGGGACAGGGAATCAAGAGCAGTACTTC.